A single sample gave rise to the 32 T cell receptor beta chains below, sequenced in a study of T-cell reconstitution after alpha-beta-depleted transplantation in children. This sample's TCRbeta library carried unique molecular identifier barcodes. TCRdb independently ran MiXCR on the PCR reads; one entry per CDR3 protein. The sample lists roughly 500,000 distinct CDR3 sequences; approximately 13% were seen once. The sample in question was PBMCs from the stem cell graft donor, obtained from the stem cell graft. These receptors were taken from a human donor who donated a stem cell graft to a child with combined immunodeficiency.

This clonotype has only a few counts. The rearrangement uses TRBV10-3 and TRBJ2-1; D possibly corresponds to TRBD2 (6 bases). V was pared by 0 bases and J by 5 bases, with 8 bases between. The length of the CDR3 is 14 residues. Germline CDR1 and CDR2: ENHRY and SYGVKD. For the CDR3, the DNA is TGTGCCATCAGTGAGTCGGGGAGGAACAATGAGCAGTTCTTC. This sequence encodes CAISESGRNNEQFF.

This clonotype was picked up a small number of times. The rearrangement uses TRBV11-2 and TRBJ2-2; perhaps D is TRBD1 or TRBD2 (5 bases each). The germline V and J ends were trimmed by 1 base and 6 bases, with 9 bases remaining between them. CDR3 size: 14 residues. Germline lookup yields CDR1 SGHAT and CDR2 FQNNGV. The CDR3 DNA is TGTGCCAGCAGCTTAGCTCGGGGCCCCGGGGAGCTGTTTTTT. It is translated as CASSLARGPGELFF. Drawing the rest from reference TRBV11-2 and TRBJ2-2, the complete variable domain is EAGVAQSPRYKIIEKRQSVAFWCNPISGHATLYWYQQILGQGPKLLIQFQNNGVVDDSQLPKDRFSAERLKGVDSTLKIQPAKLEDSAVYLCASSLARGPGELFFGEGSRLTVL.

The rearrangement uses TRBV3-1 and TRBJ2-2; the D gene is possibly TRBD1 (5 bases). Germline V gene sequence: CDR1 LGHDT, CDR2 YNNKEL (reference sequence). V gave up 3 bases and J gave up 7 bases, with 12 bases separating them. This CDR3 contains 14 residues. CDR3: CASSQWGLGGELFF. The CDR3 bases are TGTGCCAGCAGCCAGTGGGGCCTGGGCGGGGAGCTGTTTTTT.

The chain is built from TRBV4-1 and TRBJ2-4; D is perhaps TRBD1 (6 bases). The CDR3 is made up of 15 amino acids. Germline V lookup: CDR1 MGHRA, CDR2 YSYEKL. Deletions cut 4 bases from V and 0 bases from J, with 10 bases between. This chain's CDR3 is CASSRDRIAKNIQYF. CDR3 nucleotide sequence: TGCGCCAGCAGCCGCGACAGGATAGCCAAAAACATTCAGTACTTC.

This clonotype was observed at least ten times. V is TRBV7-9 and J is TRBJ1-3; unclear D gene. Germline CDR1 reads SEHNR; CDR2 reads FQNEAQ (reference sequence). The ends were cut back, 2 bases at V and 0 bases at J, with 14 bases in the middle. This CDR3 is built from 17 residues. The CDR3 DNA is TGTGCCAGCAGCTTAAGGTTCATTGAGAGCTCTGGAAACACCATATATTTT. As protein: CASSLRFIESSGNTIYF.

The chain combines TRBV6-1 with TRBJ2-1; D is tentatively TRBD1 or TRBD2 (5 bases each). Trimming removed 6 bases at V and 5 bases at J, with 11 bases between. The CDR3 length is 13 residues. Germline-derived CDR1 and CDR2 are MNHNS and SASEGT. CDR3 region: CASSWDADNEQFF. Written as DNA, the CDR3 is TGTGCCAGCAGCTGGGACGCGGACAATGAGCAGTTCTTC.

The chain employs TRBV20-1 and TRBJ2-5, with TRBD1 matching over 7 bases. The trim removed 3 bases at V and 1 base at J, leaving 14 bases unmatched. Germline values: CDR1 DFQATT, CDR2 SNEGSKA (reference sequence). The CDR3 extends over 17 amino acids. The CDR3 nucleotides read TGCAGTGCTAGTCACCACGCCCTGGGACAGATCCAAGAGACCCAGTACTTC. Residues: CSASHHALGQIQETQYF.

This chain joins TRBV29-1 and TRBJ2-7, with a weak D call TRBD1 (6 bases). Germline CDR1 and CDR2: SQVTM and ANQGSEA. The ends were cut back, 3 bases at V and 1 base at J, with 7 bases in the middle. This CDR3 is built from 12 residues. CDR3: CSVEDRSYEQYF. The CDR3 nucleotides read TGCAGCGTTGAGGACAGATCCTACGAGCAGTACTTC.

This clonotype was counted many times. This chain connects TRBV10-3 to TRBJ2-3, with 8 bases fitting TRBD2. The germline gives CDR1 ENHRY, CDR2 SYGVKD. This CDR3 has 12 amino acids. Germline trimming cut 6 bases from V and 5 bases from J; bases unmatched to any gene: 1. The CDR3 region has the DNA TGTGCCATCAGACGGGAGGGAGATACGCAGTATTTT. Protein sequence: CAIRREGDTQYF.

The CDR3 sequence: CASRRMNSMYEQYF. For the CDR3, the DNA is TGTGCCAGCAGAAGAATGAACAGTATGTACGAGCAGTACTTC. The genes are TRBV6-1 and TRBJ2-7; D is undetermined. The CDR3 sequence is 14 residues long. The germline V gene encodes CDR1 MNHNS and CDR2 SASEGT. Trimming left V 6 bases short and J 4 bases short, with 16 bases between.

This clonotype was seen only a few times. The chain couples TRBV7-9 to TRBJ2-6; no firm D call. Germline CDR1 reads SEHNR; CDR2 reads FQNEAQ (reference sequence). The CDR3 is 14 residues long. Between the trimmed V and J ends, which lost 5 bases and 4 bases, there was a span of 9 bases. CDR3 protein: CASSRQQGANVLTF. Here the CDR3 DNA reads TGTGCCAGCAGCCGACAACAGGGGGCCAACGTCCTGACTTTC.

For the CDR3, the DNA is TGCAGTGTTGACGACGGGGGGTCACTAGTTCATGAGCAGTTCTTC. Translation gives CSVDDGGSLVHEQFF. The rearrangement joins TRBV20-1 to TRBJ2-1; 7 nucleotides agree with TRBD2. The germline V gene has CDR1 DFQATT and CDR2 SNEGSKA (reference sequence). J lost 8 bases, V lost 7 bases, and 17 bases had no gene match. The CDR3 totals 15 residues.

Concerning this clonotype itself: A junction boundary mismatches the germline segment, possibly from a read error. The chain employs TRBV20-1 and TRBJ2-7; D possibly corresponds to TRBD2 (6 bases). The CDR3 is made up of 16 amino acids. The germline gives CDR1 DFQATT, CDR2 SNEGSKA (reference sequence). CDR3 nucleotide sequence: TGCTGTGCTAGAGGTGGAGCTAGCGATGGTGTCTACGAGCAGTACTTC. Amino acids: CCARGGASDGVYEQYF.

The V gene is TRBV18, the J gene TRBJ2-3; D unresolved. Per the germline V gene, CDR1 is KGHSH and CDR2 is LQKENI. This CDR3 comprises 11 residues. Trimming stripped 6 bases from V and 4 bases from J, with 5 bases between. The CDR3 sequence: CASSAPDTQYF. DNA of the CDR3: TGTGCCAGCTCTGCGCCAGATACGCAGTATTTT.

In this sample, this clonotype turned up a few times. The chain has TRBV6-2 or TRBV6-3 and TRBJ2-1, with 11 positions matching TRBD1. Germline CDR1 reads MNHEY; CDR2 reads SVGEGT. This CDR3 has 17 residues. V lost 5 bases and J lost 8; bases outside the gene matches: 14. The CDR3 loop reads CASSKRTGGIMMDEQFF. DNA of the CDR3: TGTGCCAGCAGTAAACGGACAGGGGGCATTATGATGGATGAGCAGTTCTTC.

The V call is TRBV7-8, the J call TRBJ2-2; D not resolved. The CDR3 loop spans 17 amino acids. Germline V gene sequence: CDR1 SGHVS, CDR2 FQNEAQ. Trimming took 5 bases from V and 1 from J, leaving 17 bases between them. Written as DNA, the CDR3 is TGTGCCAGCAGCCCCCGGTCTGCCGGCGGGAACACCGGGGAGCTGTTTTTT. Its protein product is CASSPRSAGGNTGELFF.

The gene calls are TRBV5-5 and TRBJ2-5; no firm D call. Germline V gene sequence: CDR1 SGHKS, CDR2 YYEKEE (reference sequence). The V end was cut by 0 bases, the J end by 1 base, with 7 bases between. CDR3 length equals 14 residues. CDR3 residues: CASSLGVGQETQYF. Here the CDR3 DNA reads TGTGCCAGCAGCTTGGGGGTGGGCCAAGAGACCCAGTACTTC. The full variable domain, rest sourced from reference TRBV5-5 and TRBJ2-5, is DAGVTQSPTHLIKTRGQQVTLRCSPISGHKSVSWYQQVLGQGPQFIFQYYEKEERGRGNFPDRFSARQFPNYSSELNVNALLLGDSALYLCASSLGVGQETQYFGPGTRLLVL.

The CDR3 DNA sequence: TGCAGCGTTCAGCTCAATCCCGGGGGGGGTGAAGCTTTCTTT. As protein: CSVQLNPGGGEAFF. The chain carries TRBV29-1 and TRBJ1-1, with D perhaps TRBD1 (5 bases). This CDR3 is 14 amino acids long. V lost 5 bases and J 7 bases, leaving 20 bases between the germline ends. Germline CDR1 SQVTM, CDR2 ANQGSEA.

This clonotype was observed a single time. The V and J genes are TRBV6-4 and TRBJ2-3, with D hard to call. The CDR3 is 13 amino acids. Germline values: CDR1 MRHNA, CDR2 SNTAGT. Trimming shortened V by 3 bases and J by 6 bases, and 10 bases separated the two germline ends. The CDR3 coding sequence is TGTGCCAGCAGTGAGAGTAGCTCGGATACGCAGTATTTT. Protein: CASSESSSDTQYF.

This clonotype was recorded a few times. CDR3 in DNA: TGTGCCTGGAGTGTTAACGTCTACTATGGCTACACCTTC. This gives the protein CAWSVNVYYGYTF. The chain joins TRBV30 to TRBJ1-2; no firm D call. CDR1 and CDR2 from the germline V gene are GTSNPN and SVGIG (reference sequence). Trimming took 0 bases from V and 3 from J, leaving 8 bases between them. The CDR3 is 13 residues long. The full variable domain, rest sourced from reference TRBV30 and TRBJ1-2, is SQTIHQWPATLVQPVGSPLSLECTVEGTSNPNLYWYRQAAGRGLQLLFYSVGIGQISSEVPQNLSASRPQDRQFILSSKKLLLSDSGFYLCAWSVNVYYGYTFGSGTRLTVV.

The CDR3 DNA reads as TGTGCCAGCAGCTTAGGATCCGGGATTAAAAACATTCAGTACTTC. Its protein is CASSLGSGIKNIQYF. The chain couples TRBV7-9 to TRBJ2-4; the D gene is possibly TRBD2 (5 bases). The V and J ends lost 1 base and 4 bases respectively, with 11 bases between them. There are 15 residues in the CDR3. Germline lookup yields CDR1 SEHNR and CDR2 FQNEAQ (reference sequence).

This clonotype came up many times. The gene calls are TRBV20-1 and TRBJ2-5, with D tentatively TRBD1 or TRBD2 (5 bases each). The CDR3 loop spans 13 amino acids. Germline V lookup: CDR1 DFQATT, CDR2 SNEGSKA (reference sequence). V lost 0 bases, J lost 4 bases, and 9 bases lay in between. The CDR3: CSARDPGRETQYF. CDR3 bases: TGCAGTGCTAGAGATCCGGGACGAGAGACCCAGTACTTC.

The table lists this clonotype with a few counts. This sequence joins TRBV12-3 or TRBV12-4 and TRBJ2-7; TRBD1 agrees at 8 bases. V lost 3 bases and J lost 3; bases outside the gene matches: 7. CDR3 size: 15 residues. The CDR3 coding sequence is TGTGCCAGCAGTTTGTCGACAGGGGCTTTCTACGAGCAGTACTTC. The encoded protein is CASSLSTGAFYEQYF.

CDR3 bases: TGCGCCAGCAGCCCTCAAGGGTCAGTTATTATGGCTGAAGCTTTCTTT. Amino acid sequence: CASSPQGSVIMAEAFF. This chain joins TRBV4-3 and TRBJ1-1, with D uncertain. CDR3 length: 16 residues. CDR1 is LGHNA and CDR2 is YSLEER in the germline V gene. V was trimmed by 4 bases and J by 6 bases, leaving 21 bases between them.

The rearrangement uses TRBV20-1 and TRBJ2-7; TRBD1 matches 11 bases. V lost 3 bases and J lost 7; bases outside the gene matches: 11. Per germline, CDR1 DFQATT and CDR2 SNEGSKA (reference sequence). The CDR3 loop spans 15 amino acids. The CDR3 DNA sequence: TGCAGTGCTAGTCGTCCGGGACAGGGGGAGGGGGAGCAGTACTTC. It specifies CSASRPGQGEGEQYF.

V gene TRBV3-1 combines with J gene TRBJ2-5; D ambiguous. The V and J ends lost 9 bases and 5 bases respectively, with 16 bases between them. The CDR3 is 13 amino acids. Germline-derived CDR1 and CDR2 are LGHDT and YNNKEL (reference sequence). This chain's CDR3 is CASGHLEWETQYF. The CDR3 DNA sequence: TGTGCCAGTGGCCACCTCGAATGGGAGACCCAGTACTTC.

The chain couples TRBV20-1 to TRBJ2-3, with D hard to call. The CDR3 consists of 15 residues. V lost 3 bases to trimming and J lost 0 bases, with 13 bases between them. Germline values: CDR1 DFQATT, CDR2 SNEGSKA (reference sequence). CDR3 nucleotide sequence: TGCAGTGCTAGCTACCCATATACTAGCACAGATACGCAGTATTTT. Its protein is CSASYPYTSTDTQYF.

A remark on this clonotype: A much larger clone lies a single base off, so this may be a read error. V is TRBV20-1 and J is TRBJ2-7, with 15 bases identical to TRBD2. Germline CDR1 is DFQATT and CDR2 is SNEGSKA (reference sequence). This CDR3 spans 18 amino acids. Here the CDR3 DNA reads TGCTGTGCTAGTGCCCCCGGGACTAGCGGGGGGAAACACTACGAGCAGTACTTC. Its translation: CCASAPGTSGGKHYEQYF.

This clonotype has a handful of counts. J is TRBJ2-3 and V is TRBV12-3 or TRBV12-4; 7 positions agree with TRBD1. The CDR3 length is 14 residues. V lost 3 bases and J lost 4; bases outside the gene matches: 4. Written as DNA, the CDR3 is TGTGCCAGCAGTTTTCTAACAGGGGCAGATACGCAGTATTTT. This encodes CASSFLTGADTQYF.

This clonotype occurred a few times. The chain couples TRBV11-3 to TRBJ2-1, with a possible D match to TRBD1 (6 bases). The CDR3 runs to 12 residues. Trimming took off 0 bases at V and 13 bases at J, with 10 bases between the two ends. Germline CDR1 and CDR2: SGHNT and YENEEA. The CDR3 protein is CASSLDRTAQFF. Here the CDR3 DNA reads TGTGCCAGCAGCTTAGATCGGACAGCCCAGTTCTTC.

This chain connects TRBV6-2 or TRBV6-3 to TRBJ2-3, with D tentatively TRBD2 (5 bases). Germline V gene data show CDR1 as MNHEY and CDR2 as SVGEGT. V dropped 6 bases and J dropped 6 bases, with 16 bases sitting between them. This CDR3 spans 14 amino acids. CDR3 region: CASRLLGPRDTQYF. CDR3 DNA sequence: TGTGCCAGCAGGCTACTAGGGCCTCGGGATACGCAGTATTTT.

This clonotype has ten or more counts. The gene calls are TRBV29-1 and TRBJ2-3; D is unclear. V dropped 3 bases and J dropped 0 bases, with 7 bases sitting between them. Germline V gene lookup returns CDR1 SQVTM and CDR2 ANQGSEA. This CDR3 spans 13 amino acids. In DNA form, the CDR3 reads TGCAGCGTTGAGCCACGAAGCACAGATACGCAGTATTTT. Protein product: CSVEPRSTDTQYF.